The entry that follows covers one T cell receptor (beta chain) sequence. This entry belongs to a study of blood T cell repertoires in COVID-19. At the level of the study: Acute and convalescent COVID-19 specimens originated in the United States, Italy and Spain. In each case, the material was cDNA or gDNA derived from T cells, B-cell-depleted T cells, or PBMCs.

Germline loops: CDR1 MNHEY, CDR2 SVGAGI. This CDR3 has 14 amino acids. V lost 7 bases, J lost 0 bases, and 12 bases lay in between. Original processing notes: The assay estimated nucleated cells by amplifying reference gene primers. Sequencing used immunoSEQ multiplex PCR; TCRdb keeps in-frame clones, though not all of them. D and trimming come from the DNA, and the V and J calls and clone size come from that table. The sample lists roughly 54,000 clones, approximately 91% seen once, with 3% to 5% in the top ten. V gene TRBV6-5 combines with J gene TRBJ1-1; D may be TRBD1 (5 bases). Source material: peripheral blood. This TCR derives from a man between 45 and 60 years old with acute or convalescent COVID-19. The DNA of the CDR3 is TGTGCCAGCATGTCCGGGGGGGTGAACACTGAAGCTTTCTTT. Translating it yields CASMSGGVNTEAFF.